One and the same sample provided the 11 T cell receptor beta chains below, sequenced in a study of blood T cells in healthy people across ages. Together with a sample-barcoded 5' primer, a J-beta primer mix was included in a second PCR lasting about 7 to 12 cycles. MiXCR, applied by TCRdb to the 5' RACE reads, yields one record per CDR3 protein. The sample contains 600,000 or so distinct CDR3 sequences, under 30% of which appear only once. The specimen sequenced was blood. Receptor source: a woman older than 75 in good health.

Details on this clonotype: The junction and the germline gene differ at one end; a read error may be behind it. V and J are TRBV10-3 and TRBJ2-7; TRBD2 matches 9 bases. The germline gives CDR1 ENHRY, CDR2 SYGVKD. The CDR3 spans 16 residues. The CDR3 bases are TGTGCCATCTGTGAGTTTAGCAGCGGGGGGAGGAATGAGCAGTACTTC. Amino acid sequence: CAICEFSSGGRNEQYF.

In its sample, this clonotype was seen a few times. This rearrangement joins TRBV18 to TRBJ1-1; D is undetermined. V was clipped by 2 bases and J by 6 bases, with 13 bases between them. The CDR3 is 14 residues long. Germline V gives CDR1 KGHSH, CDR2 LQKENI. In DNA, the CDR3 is TGTGCCAGCTCACCAGTGGTAGGCTCCCCTGAAGCTTTCTTT. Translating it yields CASSPVVGSPEAFF.

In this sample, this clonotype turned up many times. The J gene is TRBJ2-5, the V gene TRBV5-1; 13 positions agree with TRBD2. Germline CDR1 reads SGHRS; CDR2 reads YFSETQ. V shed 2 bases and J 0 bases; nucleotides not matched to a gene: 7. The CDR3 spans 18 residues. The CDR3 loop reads CASSLGTSGNRYQETQYF. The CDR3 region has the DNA TGCGCCAGCAGCTTAGGGACTAGCGGGAACAGGTACCAAGAGACCCAGTACTTC.

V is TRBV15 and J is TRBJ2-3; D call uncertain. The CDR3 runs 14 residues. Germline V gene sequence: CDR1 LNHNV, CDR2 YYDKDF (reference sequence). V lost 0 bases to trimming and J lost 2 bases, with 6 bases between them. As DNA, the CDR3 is TGTGCCACCAGCAGAGATGGCTTCACAGATACGCAGTATTTT. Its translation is CATSRDGFTDTQYF.

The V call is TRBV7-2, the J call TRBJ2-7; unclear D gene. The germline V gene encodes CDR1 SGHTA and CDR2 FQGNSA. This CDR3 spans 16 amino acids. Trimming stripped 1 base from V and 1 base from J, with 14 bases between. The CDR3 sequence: CASSLDRVWGSYEQYF. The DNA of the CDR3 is TGTGCCAGCAGCTTAGATAGGGTATGGGGATCCTACGAGCAGTACTTC.

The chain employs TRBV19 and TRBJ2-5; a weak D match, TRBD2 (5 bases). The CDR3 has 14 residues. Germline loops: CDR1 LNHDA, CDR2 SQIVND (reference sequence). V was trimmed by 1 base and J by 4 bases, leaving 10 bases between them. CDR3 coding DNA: TGTGCCAGTAGTATAGGTGGACTCGCAGAGACCCAGTACTTC. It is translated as CASSIGGLAETQYF.

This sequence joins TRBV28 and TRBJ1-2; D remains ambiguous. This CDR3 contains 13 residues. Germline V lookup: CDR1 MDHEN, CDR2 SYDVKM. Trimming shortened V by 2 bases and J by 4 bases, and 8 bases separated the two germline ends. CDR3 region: CASSLGLPYGYTF. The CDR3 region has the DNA TGTGCCAGCAGTTTAGGCCTCCCCTATGGCTACACCTTC.

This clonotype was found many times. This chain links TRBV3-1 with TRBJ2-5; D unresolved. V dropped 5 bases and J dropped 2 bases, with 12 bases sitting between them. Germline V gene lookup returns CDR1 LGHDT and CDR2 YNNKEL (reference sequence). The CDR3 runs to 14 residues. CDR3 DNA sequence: TGTGCCAGCAGCACCTGGACGGTACAAGAGACCCAGTACTTC. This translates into CASSTWTVQETQYF.

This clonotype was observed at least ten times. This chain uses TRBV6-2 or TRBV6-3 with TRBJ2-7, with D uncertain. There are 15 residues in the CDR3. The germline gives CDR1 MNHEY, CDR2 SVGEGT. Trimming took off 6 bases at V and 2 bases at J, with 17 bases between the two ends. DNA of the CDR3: TGTGCCAGCAGCCCCCGACGGAGCCTCACCTACGAGCAGTACTTC. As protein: CASSPRRSLTYEQYF.

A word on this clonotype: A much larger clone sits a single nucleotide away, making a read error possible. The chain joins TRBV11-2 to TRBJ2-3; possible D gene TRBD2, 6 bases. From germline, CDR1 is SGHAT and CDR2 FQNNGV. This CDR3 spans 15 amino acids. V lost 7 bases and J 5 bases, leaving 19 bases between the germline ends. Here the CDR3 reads CASNPGRGRGDTQYF. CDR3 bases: TGTGCCAGCAACCCTGGTCGGGGGAGAGGAGATACGCAGTATTTT.

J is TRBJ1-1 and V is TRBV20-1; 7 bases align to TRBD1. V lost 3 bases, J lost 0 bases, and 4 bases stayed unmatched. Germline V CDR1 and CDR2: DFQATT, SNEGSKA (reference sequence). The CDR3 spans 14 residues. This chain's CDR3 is CSAREGQLNTEAFF. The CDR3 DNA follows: TGCAGTGCTAGGGAGGGACAGTTGAACACTGAAGCTTTCTTT.